Below are 19 T cell receptor beta chains sequenced from a single sample in a study of T cell changes during pregnancy in multiple sclerosis. Assay: immunoSEQ multiplex PCR; the TCRdb copy retains only in-frame clones and omits some. The sample consists of fewer than 110,000 clones, around 93% of them appearing once. The sequencing used peripheral blood, collected in the third trimester of pregnancy. Every receptor here comes from a female donor in good health, enrolled as a control in a pregnancy study.

This chain uses TRBV11-3 with TRBJ2-5, with 11 bases matching TRBD2. Germline lookup yields CDR1 SGHNT and CDR2 YENEEA. The V segment lost 1 base and the J segment 0 bases; nucleotides outside the gene matches: 10. The CDR3 consists of 19 residues. The CDR3 nucleotides read TGTGCCAGCAGCTTAGCCCCTCGTGGTAGCGGGGGGGACCAAGAGACCCAGTACTTC. It specifies CASSLAPRGSGGDQETQYF. Full variable domain (rest looked up from reference TRBV11-3 and TRBJ2-5): EAGVVQSPRYKIIEKKQPVAFWCNPISGHNTLYWYLQNLGQGPELLIRYENEEAVDDSQLPKDRFSAERLKGVDSTLKIQPAELGDSAVYLCASSLAPRGSGGDQETQYFGPGTRLLVL.

The genes are TRBV30 and TRBJ1-2; 11 bases fit TRBD1. This CDR3 is built from 14 residues. Unmatched junction bases numbered 9, after V lost 5 bases and J lost 7 bases. Per germline, CDR1 GTSNPN and CDR2 SVGIG (reference sequence). CDR3 residues: CAWGTGGVYSGYTF. DNA of the CDR3: TGTGCCTGGGGGACAGGGGGGGTCTATTCTGGCTACACCTTC.

This sequence joins TRBV19 and TRBJ1-5; no clear D. V gave up 3 bases and J gave up 2 bases, with 14 bases separating them. The germline V gene encodes CDR1 LNHDA and CDR2 SQIVND (reference sequence). The CDR3 has 16 amino acids. CDR3 coding DNA: TGTGCCAGTAGTATCGGATCCGGGTTGGGCAATCAGCCCCAGCATTTT. Translation gives CASSIGSGLGNQPQHF.

The chain recombines TRBV27 with TRBJ1-2; D unresolved. The ends were cut back, 2 bases at V and 2 bases at J, with 9 bases in the middle. Germline loops: CDR1 MNHEY, CDR2 SMNVEV (reference sequence). The CDR3 totals 14 residues. DNA for the CDR3: TGTGCCAGCAGTTTAGGTGTAGCGAACTATGGCTACACCTTC. It encodes CASSLGVANYGYTF.

This chain connects TRBV2 to TRBJ2-7; 8 nucleotides agree with TRBD2. The germline CDR1 and CDR2 sequences are SNHLY and FYNNEI. V lost 6 bases to trimming and J lost 6 bases; unmatched junction nucleotides: 7. The CDR3 runs to 13 residues. The CDR3 nucleotides read TGTGCCAGCAGCCCGGGACTAGTATCCGAGCAGTACTTC. Protein product: CASSPGLVSEQYF.

The chain employs TRBV9 and TRBJ1-2; 7 bases are a match to TRBD1. V was pared by 4 bases and J by 2 bases, with 5 bases of the junction left unmatched. The CDR3 consists of 14 residues. Per germline, CDR1 SGDLS and CDR2 YYNGEE. The DNA of the CDR3 is TGTGCCAGCAGCTTTCGGACAGGCAACTATGGCTACACCTTC. Translation: CASSFRTGNYGYTF.

The V call is TRBV5-1, the J call TRBJ1-2, with D hard to call. Germline assignment: CDR1 SGHRS and CDR2 YFSETQ. This CDR3 is 13 amino acids long. V lost 4 bases and J 2 bases, leaving 9 bases between the germline ends. The CDR3: CASSPLRNYGYTF. For the CDR3, the DNA is TGCGCCAGCAGCCCCCTGAGGAACTATGGCTACACCTTC. Together with reference TRBV5-1 and TRBJ1-2, the CDR3 gives the full variable domain: KAGVTQTPRYLIKTRGQQVTLSCSPISGHRSVSWYQQTPGQGLQFLFEYFSETQRNKGNFPGRFSGRQFSNSRSEMNVSTLELGDSALYLCASSPLRNYGYTFGSGTRLTVV.

CDR3 nucleotide sequence: TGTGCCATCACGGCTACCGGCAGGGCGTACGAGCAGTACTTC. It specifies CAITATGRAYEQYF. The J gene is TRBJ2-7, the V gene TRBV10-3; tentatively, D is TRBD1 (5 bases). The germline gives CDR1 ENHRY, CDR2 SYGVKD. Trimming pared 7 bases from V and 4 bases from J, leaving 17 bases between. The CDR3 sequence is 14 residues long.

This chain joins TRBV11-3 and TRBJ1-2; 8 bases are a match to TRBD1. The V and J ends lost 0 bases and 13 bases, in that order; junction bases with no gene match: 16. The CDR3 is 16 residues long. CDR1 and CDR2 (germline): SGHNT, YENEEA. The CDR3 region is CASSLDPSGQAPPRTF. The CDR3 nucleotides are TGTGCCAGCAGCTTAGATCCATCGGGACAGGCCCCCCCGCGCACCTTC.

This chain links TRBV27 with TRBJ1-1; D is perhaps TRBD1 (5 bases). Germline V gene lookup returns CDR1 MNHEY and CDR2 SMNVEV (reference sequence). CDR3 length: 14 residues. V gave up 6 bases and J gave up 4 bases, with 15 bases separating them. CDR3 sequence: CASRTGVGATEAFF. DNA of the CDR3: TGTGCCAGCAGAACCGGAGTAGGGGCCACTGAAGCTTTCTTT.

The CDR3 nucleotides are TGTGCCAGCTCACCACTCGGGACTAGCCAAGAGACCCAGTACTTC. This translates into CASSPLGTSQETQYF. This sequence joins TRBV18 and TRBJ2-5; 8 bases match TRBD2. The germline V gene encodes CDR1 KGHSH and CDR2 LQKENI. The length of the CDR3 is 15 residues. Trimming removed 1 base from V and 1 base from J; junction bases left unmatched: 2.

J is TRBJ1-4 and V is TRBV19, with 7 bases identical to TRBD1. Germline trimming cut 7 bases from V and 11 bases from J; bases unmatched to any gene: 7. In germline, CDR1 is LNHDA, CDR2 SQIVND (reference sequence). The CDR3 runs 12 residues. CDR3 coding DNA: TGTGCCAGTACCTTAACAGGGGTTAAACTGTTTTTT. This codes for CASTLTGVKLFF. The full variable domain, in which reference TRBV19 and TRBJ1-4 provide the parts outside the CDR3, is DGGITQSPKYLFRKEGQNVTLSCEQNLNHDAMYWYRQDPGQGLRLIYYSQIVNDFQKGDIAEGYSVSREKKESFPLTVTSAQKNPTAFYLCASTLTGVKLFFGSGTQLSVL.

The rearrangement uses TRBV7-6 and TRBJ2-3; TRBD2 aligns across 7 bases. This CDR3 contains 16 residues. Germline values: CDR1 SGHVS, CDR2 FNYEAQ. V lost 5 bases to trimming and J lost 2 bases; unmatched junction nucleotides: 10. Here the CDR3 DNA reads TGTGCCAGCAGCAAAGGTGGGGGGAGGGTCACAGATACGCAGTATTTT. This codes for CASSKGGGRVTDTQYF. Supplemented by reference TRBV7-6 and TRBJ2-3, the full variable domain reads GAGVSQSPRYKVTKRGQDVALRCDPISGHVSLYWYRQALGQGPEFLTYFNYEAQQDKSGLPNDRFSAERPEGSISTLTIQRTEQRDSAMYRCASSKGGGRVTDTQYFGPGTRLTVL.

The rearrangement uses TRBV30 and TRBJ2-7; possibly TRBD1 for D (6 bases). CDR1 GTSNPN and CDR2 SVGIG come from the germline V gene (reference sequence). The CDR3 totals 13 residues. Trimming shortened V by 4 bases and J by 4 bases, and 14 bases separated the two germline ends. CDR3 DNA: TGTGCCTGGAATACAGGGATTTCTTACGAGCAGTACTTC. Residues: CAWNTGISYEQYF.

The CDR3 spells CASSDLGTGLSGYTF. The DNA of the CDR3 is TGTGCCAGCAGTGACCTTGGGACAGGGTTGTCTGGCTACACCTTC. The V and J genes are TRBV6-1 and TRBJ1-2; TRBD1 matches at 9 bases. After removal of 3 bases from V and 7 bases from J, the junction contained 9 bases not matched to a gene. The CDR3 has 15 amino acids. The germline gives CDR1 MNHNS, CDR2 SASEGT.

The chain recombines TRBV11-1 with TRBJ2-3, with TRBD2 matching 11 bases. The CDR3 sequence is 19 residues long. Unmatched junction bases numbered 17, after V lost 5 bases and J lost 4 bases. Germline V gene sequence: CDR1 SGHAT, CDR2 FQDESV (reference sequence). CDR3 sequence (DNA): TGTGCCAGCAGCCTTCATAGCGGGGGGGCTGCTGTTTCTGCAGATACGCAGTATTTT. This gives the protein CASSLHSGGAAVSADTQYF.

For the CDR3, the DNA is TGTGCCAGCAGCCCGTACCGGGACAGGGGGAGCGAGCAGTACTTC. Encoded protein: CASSPYRDRGSEQYF. The V call is TRBV7-9, the J call TRBJ2-7; 11 bases line up with TRBD1. The CDR3 loop spans 15 amino acids. Trimming removed 5 bases from V and 6 bases from J; junction bases left unmatched: 9. Germline CDR1 is SEHNR and CDR2 is FQNEAQ (reference sequence). The full variable domain, with the rest looked up from reference TRBV7-9 and TRBJ2-7, is DTGVSQNPRHKITKRGQNVTFRCDPISEHNRLYWYRQTLGQGPEFLTYFQNEAQLEKSRLLSDRFSAERPKGSFSTLEIQRTEQGDSAMYLCASSPYRDRGSEQYFGPGTRLTVT.

The gene calls are TRBV19 and TRBJ1-5, with D maybe TRBD1 (6 bases). This CDR3 spans 18 amino acids. The germline V gene encodes CDR1 LNHDA and CDR2 SQIVND (reference sequence). The V end lost 3 bases, the J end lost 1 base, and 19 bases lay between the germline ends. The CDR3 region is CASSIGDNHYRSNQPQHF. The CDR3 coding sequence is TGTGCCAGTAGTATTGGGGACAATCACTACCGCAGCAATCAGCCCCAGCATTTT.

The gene calls are TRBV7-9 and TRBJ2-4; 7 bases map to TRBD2. The CDR3 contains 16 residues. Germline loops: CDR1 SEHNR, CDR2 FQNEAQ (reference sequence). Trimming removed 5 bases from V and 3 bases from J; junction bases left unmatched: 10. CDR3 residues: CASSREGTGGKNIQYF. Here the CDR3 DNA reads TGTGCCAGCAGCCGAGAGGGAACGGGGGGCAAAAACATTCAGTACTTC.